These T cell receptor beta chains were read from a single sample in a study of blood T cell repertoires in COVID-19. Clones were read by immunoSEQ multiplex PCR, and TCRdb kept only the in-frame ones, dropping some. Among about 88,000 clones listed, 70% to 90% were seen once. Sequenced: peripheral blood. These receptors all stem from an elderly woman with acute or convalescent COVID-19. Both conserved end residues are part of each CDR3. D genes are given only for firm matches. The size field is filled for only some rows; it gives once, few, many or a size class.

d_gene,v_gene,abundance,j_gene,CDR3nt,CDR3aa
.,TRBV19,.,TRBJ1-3,TGTGCCAGTAGTACGGGATCTGGAAACACCATATATTTT,CASSTGSGNTIYF
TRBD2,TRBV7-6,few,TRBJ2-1,TGTGCCAGCAGCTTAGGTCCTAGCGGGGGGGCAAACAATGAGCAGTTCTTC,CASSLGPSGGANNEQFF
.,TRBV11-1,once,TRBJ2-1,TGTGCCAGCAGCGCACAGGGACCCTACAATGAGCAGTTCTTC,CASSAQGPYNEQFF
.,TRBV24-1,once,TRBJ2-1,TGTGCCACCAGTGACTCTAGCTGGAGCTCCTACAATGAGCAGTTCTTC,CATSDSSWSSYNEQFF
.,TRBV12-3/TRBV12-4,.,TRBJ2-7,TGTGCCAGCAGTTTAATAGCGGAGCAGTACTTC,CASSLIAEQYF
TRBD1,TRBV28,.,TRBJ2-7,TGTGCCAGCAGTTTGAGGTGGACAGGGGGATTAGAGCAGTACTTC,CASSLRWTGGLEQYF
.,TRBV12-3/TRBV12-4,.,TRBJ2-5,TGTGCCAGCAGTTTAGCCACGGGAGAGACCCAGTACTTC,CASSLATGETQYF
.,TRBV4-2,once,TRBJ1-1,TGTGCCAGCAGCCAACAGGGAGGGCGAACTGAAGCTTTCTTT,CASSQQGGRTEAFF
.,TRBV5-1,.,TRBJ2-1,TGCGCCAGCAGCTTGGTGGCGGCAGGGGTGAAGGAGCAGTTCTTC,CASSLVAAGVKEQFF
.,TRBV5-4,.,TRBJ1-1,TGTGCCAGCAGCTTACCGGGACTGAGTGTCGATGGGGCTTTCTTT,CASSLPGLSVDGAFF
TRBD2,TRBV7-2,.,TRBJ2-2,TGTGCCAGCAGCCTTAACCCCACAGCGGGGGGGCGAACCGGGGAGCTGTTTTTT,CASSLNPTAGGRTGELFF
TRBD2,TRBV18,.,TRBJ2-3,TGTGCCAGCTCGTCTAGCGGGTTCTACACAGATACGCAGTATTTT,CASSSSGFYTDTQYF
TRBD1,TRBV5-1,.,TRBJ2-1,TGCGCCAGCAGCCTTACAGGGGGAATCAATGAGCAGTTCTTC,CASSLTGGINEQFF
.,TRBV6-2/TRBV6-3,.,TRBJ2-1,TGTGCCAGCAGTTACTCTCAGGCAGCCGTCTCCTACAATGAGCAGTTCTTC,CASSYSQAAVSYNEQFF
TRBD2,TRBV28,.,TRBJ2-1,TGTGCCAGCAGTTCCCCGGGACTAGACTACAATGAGCAGTTCTTC,CASSSPGLDYNEQFF
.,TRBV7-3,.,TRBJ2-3,TGTGCCAGCAGCCTTTACGGCGGAAGTACAGATACGCAGTATTTT,CASSLYGGSTDTQYF
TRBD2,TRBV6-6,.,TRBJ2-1,TGTGCCAGCAGTCGACAGGCGCTAGCGGGGATAGTTTCCTACAATGAGCAGTTCTTC,CASSRQALAGIVSYNEQFF
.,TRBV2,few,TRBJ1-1,TGTGCCAGCCGGTTGGGCAGGATGAACACTGAAGCTTTCTTT,CASRLGRMNTEAFF
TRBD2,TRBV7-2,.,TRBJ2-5,TGTGCCAGCAGCTTAGTACTAGCGGGAGGAGAGACCCAGTACTTC,CASSLVLAGGETQYF
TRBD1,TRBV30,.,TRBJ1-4,TGTGCCTGGACCAGGACAGGGGATGGTGAAAAACTGTTTTTT,CAWTRTGDGEKLFF
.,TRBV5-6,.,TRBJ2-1,TGTGCCAGCAGCTCTGCGGCGGGGAGCTCCTACAATGAGCAGTTCTTC,CASSSAAGSSYNEQFF
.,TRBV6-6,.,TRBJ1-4,TGTGCCACCCTAGACTATAAGGGAGAAAAACTGTTTTTT,CATLDYKGEKLFF
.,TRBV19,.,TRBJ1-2,TGTGCCAGTAGTATAGGGGCCTCTGGAAGTCACGGCTACACCTTC,CASSIGASGSHGYTF
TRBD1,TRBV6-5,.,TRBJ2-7,TGTGCCAGCAGTTATAGCCCCGGGACAGGGAAAGAGCAGTACTTC,CASSYSPGTGKEQYF
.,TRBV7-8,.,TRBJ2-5,TGTGCCAGCAGCTTAGCCCACTCAGCGGGCCAAGAGACCCAGTACTTC,CASSLAHSAGQETQYF
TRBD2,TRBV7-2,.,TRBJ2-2,TGTGCCAGCAGCTTAGCGGGGGCTAGCGGGACCGGGGAGCTGTTTTTT,CASSLAGASGTGELFF
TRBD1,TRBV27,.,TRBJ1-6,TGTGCCAGCAGTCTAGGCGGACAGGGCGGTTACTCACCCCTCCACTTT,CASSLGGQGGYSPLHF
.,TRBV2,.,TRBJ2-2,TGTGCCAGCAGTGGGCGACTGACCGGGGAGCTGTTTTTT,CASSGRLTGELFF
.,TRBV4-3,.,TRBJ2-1,TGCGCCAGCAGCCAAGGGGCGGGCTCCTACAATGAGCAGTTCTTC,CASSQGAGSYNEQFF
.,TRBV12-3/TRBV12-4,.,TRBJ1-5,TGTGCCAGCAGTTTTAACAGGGAGCAGCCCCAGCATTTT,CASSFNREQPQHF
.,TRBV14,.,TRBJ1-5,TGTGCCAGCAGCCAACGATTCCTATCACAGGGTTGTCAGCCCCAGCATTTT,CASSQRFLSQGCQPQHF
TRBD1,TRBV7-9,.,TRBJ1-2,TGTGCCAGCAGCTTCGCCGGGACAGGGCCCTATGGCTACACCTTC,CASSFAGTGPYGYTF
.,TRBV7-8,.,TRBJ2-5,TGTGCCAGCAGCCCCCAGAGAGGAACCCAGTACTTC,CASSPQRGTQYF
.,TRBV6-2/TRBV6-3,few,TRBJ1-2,TGTGCCAGCAGTCCAGGGGTTTACGGCTACACCTTC,CASSPGVYGYTF
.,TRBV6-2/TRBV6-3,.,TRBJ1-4,TGTGCCAGCAGTTACCGGGGATCAGGCGAAAAACTGTTTTTT,CASSYRGSGEKLFF
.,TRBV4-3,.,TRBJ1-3,TGCGCCAGCAGCCAAAACCATAGGAGGGAATCTGGAAACACCATATATTTT,CASSQNHRRESGNTIYF
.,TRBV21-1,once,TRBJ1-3,TGTGCCAGCAGCAAGTTCCGGCAGGCAGATGGAAACACCATATATTTT,CASSKFRQADGNTIYF
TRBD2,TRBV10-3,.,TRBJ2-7,TGTGCCATCAGTGTTATGGGCGGGGGACCCTCCTACGAGCAGTACTTC,CAISVMGGGPSYEQYF
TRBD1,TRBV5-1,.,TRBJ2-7,TGCGCCAGCAGAGACCCCCCGGGACAGGGGGCCTACGAGCAGTACTTC,CASRDPPGQGAYEQYF
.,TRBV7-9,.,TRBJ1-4,TGTGCCAGCAGCTTGAGCGTAGGGGCGGGGGAAAAACTGTTTTTT,CASSLSVGAGEKLFF
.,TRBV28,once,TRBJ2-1,TGTGCCAGCAGTACAGGGTCGGGGGGCCCCTACAATGAGCAGTTCTTC,CASSTGSGGPYNEQFF
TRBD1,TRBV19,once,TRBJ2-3,TGTGCCAGTAGTGCTACCGGGACAGGGGGCGCAGATACGCAGTATTTT,CASSATGTGGADTQYF
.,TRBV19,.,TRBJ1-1,TGTGCCAGTAGTATGGGGGTGGGGAGGACCACTGAAGCTTTCTTT,CASSMGVGRTTEAFF
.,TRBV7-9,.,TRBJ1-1,TGTGCCAGCAGCTTAGCTACAGGAGAGCGGGGCGCAGCTTTCTTT,CASSLATGERGAAFF
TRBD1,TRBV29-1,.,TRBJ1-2,TGCAGCGTTGAAACAGGGGGAGGCTATGGCTACACCTTC,CSVETGGGYGYTF
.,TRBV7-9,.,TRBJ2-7,TGTGCCAGCACCTACGGGGGATCCCCCTACGAGCAGTACTTC,CASTYGGSPYEQYF
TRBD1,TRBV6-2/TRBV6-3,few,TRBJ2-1,TGTGCCAGCAGTAAACAGGGACAGCCCTCCTACAATGAGCAGTTCTTC,CASSKQGQPSYNEQFF
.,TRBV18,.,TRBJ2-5,TGTGCCAGCTCACGGCGGCAAGAGACCCAGTACTTC,CASSRRQETQYF
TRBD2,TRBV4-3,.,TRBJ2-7,TGCGCCAGCAGCCAAGATTTGACTAGCGGGAGCTACGAGCAGTACTTC,CASSQDLTSGSYEQYF
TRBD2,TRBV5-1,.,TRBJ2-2,TGCGCCAGCATCGAACTAGCGGGCAGCACCGGGGAGCTGTTTTTT,CASIELAGSTGELFF
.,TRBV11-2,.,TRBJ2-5,TGTGCCAGCAGCTTATATGAGACCCAGTACTTC,CASSLYETQYF